The 32 T cell receptor beta chains below come from one sample, sequenced in a study of cytomegalovirus exposure and HLA in healthy donors. The data were produced by immunoSEQ multiplex PCR, yet TCRdb's version contains in-frame clones alone and is incomplete. Altogether about 140,000 clones are present, roughly 86% being singletons, with the ten largest covering approximately 1.5%. The sample comprised PBMCs. The source of these receptors is a woman aged 30 to 39 in good health and CMV-seronegative.

The chain joins TRBV18 to TRBJ2-2; 10 bases fit TRBD1. This CDR3 is built from 16 residues. Germline V gene lookup returns CDR1 KGHSH and CDR2 LQKENI. V was clipped by 4 bases and J by 0 bases; unmatched bases: 2. The CDR3 DNA reads TGTGCCAGCTCACGAGGGACAGGGGCGAACACCGGGGAGCTGTTTTTT. Residues: CASSRGTGANTGELFF.

V and J are TRBV11-1 and TRBJ2-1; 10 bases fit TRBD1. This CDR3 spans 15 amino acids. Germline trimming cut 5 bases from V and 7 bases from J; bases unmatched to any gene: 8. Per the germline V gene, CDR1 is SGHAT and CDR2 is FQDESV (reference sequence). The CDR3 sequence is CASSLPRDRGNEQFF. The CDR3 nucleotides read TGTGCCAGCAGCCTACCCCGGGACAGGGGAAATGAGCAGTTCTTC.

This chain uses TRBV7-3 with TRBJ2-5; 7 bases match TRBD1. V was clipped by 5 bases and J by 1 base; unmatched bases: 4. The germline CDR1 and CDR2 sequences are SGHTA and FQGTGA. The length of the CDR3 is 14 residues. The CDR3 nucleotides read TGTGCCAGCAGCCCCGGGACAGCCCAAGAGACCCAGTACTTC. This sequence encodes CASSPGTAQETQYF.

V usage is TRBV6-5 and J usage is TRBJ2-7; D is unclear. The CDR3 contains 14 residues. V was cut by 0 bases and J by 2 bases, with 8 bases left in between. Germline CDR1 MNHEY, CDR2 SVGAGI. CDR3 DNA: TGTGCCAGCAGTTACTCGAGAGGAACCTACGAGCAGTACTTC. Translated: CASSYSRGTYEQYF.

This chain links TRBV2 with TRBJ2-1, with a tentative D call TRBD2 (6 bases). V gave up 8 bases and J gave up 10 bases, with 18 bases separating them. The CDR3 is 13 amino acids. Germline V gene data show CDR1 as SNHLY and CDR2 as FYNNEI. CDR3 sequence reads: CASGGLVWGEQFF. The CDR3 DNA is TGTGCCAGCGGGGGGTTGGTCTGGGGGGAGCAGTTCTTC.

The chain links TRBV5-1 to TRBJ2-2, with D perhaps matching TRBD2 (7 bases). Trimming left V 4 bases short and J 4 bases short, with 14 bases between. Per germline, CDR1 SGHRS and CDR2 YFSETQ. The length of the CDR3 is 15 residues. CDR3 sequence: CASSHGGGSTGELFF. The CDR3, as DNA: TGCGCCAGCAGCCATGGGGGGGGCAGCACCGGGGAGCTGTTTTTT.

This clone showed up just once. The CDR3 region has the DNA TGTGCCAGCACCTCCCGAGTGTGGGGGGCCGGGGAGCTGTTTTTT. Protein sequence: CASTSRVWGAGELFF. The genes are TRBV28 and TRBJ2-2, with D perhaps matching TRBD2 (6 bases). V dropped 7 bases and J dropped 6 bases, with 18 bases sitting between them. CDR1 and CDR2 (germline): MDHEN, SYDVKM. The CDR3 has 15 amino acids.

The chain joins TRBV5-4 to TRBJ2-3; D is possibly TRBD1 (6 bases). In germline, CDR1 is SGHNT, CDR2 YYREEE (reference sequence). The V gene lost 4 bases and the J gene lost 2 bases, with 20 bases spanning the gap. The CDR3 covers 17 residues. The CDR3 region is CASSPRKDSRNTDTQYF. CDR3 bases: TGTGCCAGCAGCCCGAGAAAGGACAGCCGGAACACAGATACGCAGTATTTT.

This clone has a handful of counts. The genes are TRBV2 and TRBJ1-6; possibly TRBD1 for D (5 bases). The CDR3 totals 12 residues. Per germline, CDR1 SNHLY and CDR2 FYNNEI. Trimming stripped 8 bases from V and 7 bases from J, with 9 bases between. CDR3 sequence: CASGRQNSPLHF. For the CDR3, the DNA is TGTGCCAGCGGTCGACAGAATTCACCCCTCCACTTT.

The V call is TRBV10-2, the J call TRBJ1-1, with D tentatively TRBD1 (6 bases). Germline values: CDR1 WSHSY, CDR2 SAAADI. The CDR3 is 17 amino acids. V was clipped by 1 base and J by 4 bases, with 19 bases between them. CDR3 sequence: CASSELGGGGLSTEAFF. The DNA of the CDR3 is TGCGCCAGCAGTGAGTTGGGGGGGGGCGGTTTGAGCACTGAAGCTTTCTTT.

This clone is termed medium-sized (0.01 to 0.1%). This sequence joins TRBV4-2 and TRBJ1-2, with TRBD1 matching over 10 bases. J gave up 5 bases and V 5 bases, and 8 bases lay outside the gene matches. CDR1 and CDR2 (germline): LGHNA, YNFKEQ. There are 15 residues in the CDR3. CDR3 in amino acids: CASSDSRDRGYGYTF. The CDR3 region has the DNA TGTGCCAGCAGCGACTCTAGGGACAGGGGATATGGCTACACCTTC.

This clone was recorded only once. V usage is TRBV14 and J usage is TRBJ2-7; D is perhaps TRBD2 (5 bases). The V gene's germline CDR1 is SGHDN and CDR2 FVKESK. Deletions cut 2 bases from V and 4 bases from J, with 9 bases between. This CDR3 has 13 residues. CDR3 loop: CASSQRPGYEQYF. CDR3 nucleotides: TGTGCCAGCAGCCAAAGACCGGGGTACGAGCAGTACTTC.

The chain couples TRBV28 to TRBJ2-1; 14 bases agree with TRBD2. The CDR3 contains 17 residues. Germline CDR1 and CDR2: MDHEN and SYDVKM. V shed 5 bases and J 4 bases; nucleotides not matched to a gene: 7. The CDR3 DNA is TGTGCCAGCAGTCCCGGACTAGCGGGGGGCCGTTACAATGAGCAGTTCTTC. Its translation is CASSPGLAGGRYNEQFF.

The genes are TRBV5-1 and TRBJ2-1, with D hard to call. V lost 0 bases and J 3 bases, leaving 4 bases between the germline ends. Germline CDR1 SGHRS, CDR2 YFSETQ. The CDR3 contains 13 residues. In DNA form, the CDR3 reads TGCGCCAGCAGCTTGGCCCTCTACAATGAGCAGTTCTTC. Its protein is CASSLALYNEQFF.

The rearrangement links TRBV5-4 to TRBJ1-1, with D uncertain. The length of the CDR3 is 14 residues. CDR1 is SGHNT and CDR2 is YYREEE in the germline V gene (reference sequence). Between the trimmed V and J ends, which lost 4 bases and 3 bases, there was a span of 13 bases. The CDR3 loop is CASSKYDADTEAFF. CDR3 in DNA: TGTGCCAGCAGCAAATACGACGCGGACACTGAAGCTTTCTTT. Combining the CDR3 with reference TRBV5-4 and TRBJ1-1 gives the whole variable domain ETGVTQSPTHLIKTRGQQVTLRCSSQSGHNTVSWYQQALGQGPQFIFQYYREEENGRGNFPPRFSGLQFPNYSSELNVNALELDDSALYLCASSKYDADTEAFFGQGTRLTVV.

This chain links TRBV7-9 with TRBJ2-2; no clear D. The germline CDR1 and CDR2 sequences are SEHNR and FQNEAQ (reference sequence). V was pared by 2 bases and J by 6 bases, with 7 bases between. The length of the CDR3 is 13 residues. CDR3 in DNA: TGTGCCAGCAGCTTACAGGATTCCGGGGAGCTGTTTTTT. Its protein is CASSLQDSGELFF.

Here the CDR3 DNA reads TGCGCCAGCAGCGCTAGCGGGGGCCTACCACAGCGTACGCAGTATTTT. It translates to CASSASGGLPQRTQYF. This chain uses TRBV5-1 with TRBJ2-3; 10 bases line up with TRBD2. With 4 bases clipped from V and 8 bases from J, the junction kept 13 bases outside the gene matches. CDR3 size: 16 residues. The V gene's germline CDR1 is SGHRS and CDR2 YFSETQ.

The V call is TRBV5-1, the J call TRBJ2-5; 7 positions match TRBD1. The germline V gene encodes CDR1 SGHRS and CDR2 YFSETQ. The CDR3 extends over 13 amino acids. The ends lost 0 bases at V and 4 bases at J; junction bases unmatched: 0. CDR3 DNA: TGCGCCAGCAGCTTGGAGGGGGCAGAGACCCAGTACTTC. Translated, it gives CASSLEGAETQYF.

The genes are TRBV5-1 and TRBJ1-4; D unclear. Germline V gene sequence: CDR1 SGHRS, CDR2 YFSETQ. Trimming cost V 5 bases and J 7 bases, with 12 bases left between them. This CDR3 has 13 amino acids. CDR3 loop: CASSREGSEKLFF. For the CDR3, the DNA is TGCGCCAGCAGTCGGGAGGGTAGTGAAAAACTGTTTTTT. Looking up the rest from reference TRBV5-1 and TRBJ1-4 gives the full variable domain: KAGVTQTPRYLIKTRGQQVTLSCSPISGHRSVSWYQQTPGQGLQFLFEYFSETQRNKGNFPGRFSGRQFSNSRSEMNVSTLELGDSALYLCASSREGSEKLFFGSGTQLSVL.

Here the CDR3 reads CASSYAGGPVNEQFF. DNA of the CDR3: TGTGCCAGCAGTTACGCGGGGGGGCCGGTCAATGAGCAGTTCTTC. The V gene is TRBV6-5, the J gene TRBJ2-1; TRBD2 matches 9 bases. V gave up 2 bases and J gave up 6 bases; unmatched junction bases: 5. The CDR3 runs to 15 residues. CDR1 and CDR2 (germline): MNHEY, SVGAGI.

This clone was recorded only once. The J gene is TRBJ2-5, the V gene TRBV9; D unresolved. Trimming left V 2 bases short and J 5 bases short, with 10 bases between. This CDR3 has 13 residues. Germline V gene lookup returns CDR1 SGDLS and CDR2 YYNGEE. CDR3 sequence: CASSVLVGETQYF. The CDR3 DNA sequence: TGTGCCAGCAGCGTCCTAGTCGGCGAGACCCAGTACTTC.

The chain is built from TRBV7-3 and TRBJ2-1, with D perhaps TRBD1 (6 bases). Trimming removed 1 base at V and 8 bases at J, with 12 bases between. Germline V CDR1 and CDR2: SGHTA, FQGTGA. This CDR3 comprises 14 residues. The CDR3 loop is CASSLNLQGDEQFF. The DNA for the CDR3 is TGTGCCAGCAGCTTAAATTTACAGGGTGATGAGCAGTTCTTC.

The chain combines TRBV19 with TRBJ2-6; D possibly corresponds to TRBD1 (6 bases). Trimming left V 5 bases short and J 2 bases short, with 10 bases between. The CDR3 extends over 15 amino acids. Germline V gives CDR1 LNHDA, CDR2 SQIVND (reference sequence). CDR3 region: CASSPHRAGANVLTF. CDR3 coding DNA: TGTGCCAGTAGTCCCCACAGGGCTGGGGCCAACGTCCTGACTTTC.

Comment on this clone: Its ends do not fully match the called genes, so a read error is possible. The chain links TRBV7-7 to TRBJ2-5; 9 bases align to TRBD2. The CDR3 is 15 amino acids. Germline loops: CDR1 SSHAT, CDR2 FNYEAQ (reference sequence). CDR3 sequence: CASSLFSGGRGTQYF. As DNA, the CDR3 is TGTGCTAGCAGCTTATTCAGCGGGGGGCGGGGGACCCAGTACTTC.

This clone was counted only a few times. The chain combines TRBV10-3 with TRBJ1-2; 11 bases match TRBD1. The V gene's germline CDR1 is ENHRY and CDR2 SYGVKD. V shed 6 bases and J 4 bases; nucleotides not matched to a gene: 10. CDR3 length equals 16 residues. CDR3 DNA: TGTGCCATCAGAACCACTACGGGACAGGGGGTCTATGGCTACACCTTC. Translated, it gives CAIRTTTGQGVYGYTF.

The gene calls are TRBV5-1 and TRBJ1-1; 7 bases agree with TRBD1. CDR3 length: 12 amino acids. J was trimmed by 6 bases and V by 4 bases; bases with no gene match: 3. Per the germline V gene, CDR1 is SGHRS and CDR2 is YFSETQ. The CDR3 coding sequence is TGCGCCAGCAGCATGGGGACAGCTGAAGCTTTCTTT. The encoded protein is CASSMGTAEAFF.

The CDR3: CASGSGGPGNTIYF. CDR3 nucleotides: TGTGCCAGCGGGTCGGGAGGACCTGGAAACACCATATATTTT. The chain combines TRBV7-8 with TRBJ1-3, with D unresolved. Germline CDR1 SGHVS, CDR2 FQNEAQ. V was pared by 8 bases and J by 2 bases, with 13 bases between. The CDR3 extends over 14 amino acids.

The rearrangement uses TRBV18 and TRBJ1-6; D may be TRBD1 (6 bases). There are 15 residues in the CDR3. Per germline, CDR1 KGHSH and CDR2 LQKENI. V was trimmed by 6 bases and J by 6 bases, leaving 15 bases between them. DNA for the CDR3: TGTGCCAGCTCCAACCGAACAGGGCTTAATTCACCCCTCCACTTT. Translation: CASSNRTGLNSPLHF.

The chain carries TRBV4-2 and TRBJ2-1; 10 bases agree with TRBD2. V lost 1 base to trimming and J lost 9 bases; unmatched junction nucleotides: 6. This CDR3 has 15 residues. In germline, CDR1 is LGHNA, CDR2 YNFKEQ. As DNA, the CDR3 is TGTGCCAGCAGCCAAGTAAGCGGGGGGGGACCTGAGCAGTTCTTC. This translates into CASSQVSGGGPEQFF.

This clone came up a few times. The V and J genes are TRBV7-6 and TRBJ2-5, with D perhaps matching TRBD1 (5 bases). CDR1 and CDR2 (germline): SGHVS, FNYEAQ. CDR3 length equals 13 residues. Trimming removed 6 bases at V and 5 bases at J, with 13 bases between. The CDR3 coding sequence is TGTGCCAGCAGGACAGACCTTGGCGAGACCCAGTACTTC. Its protein is CASRTDLGETQYF.

V and J are TRBV5-1 and TRBJ2-6; 7 bases are a match to TRBD2. Germline CDR1 reads SGHRS; CDR2 reads YFSETQ. Unmatched junction bases numbered 16, after V lost 4 bases and J lost 0 bases. CDR3 length: 20 amino acids. The CDR3 nucleotides read TGCGCCAGCAGCATGCGCGGATGGGGGAGGGGCTACTCTGGGGCCAACGTCCTGACTTTC. It codes for CASSMRGWGRGYSGANVLTF.

This chain links TRBV6-5 with TRBJ1-2, with TRBD1 as a possible D gene (6 bases). Germline CDR1 is MNHEY and CDR2 is SVGAGI. The CDR3 spans 15 residues. Trimming took 6 bases from V and 4 from J, leaving 18 bases between them. The CDR3 region is CASSLGGQGPYGYTF. CDR3 sequence (DNA): TGTGCCAGCAGCCTCGGTGGGCAGGGGCCCTATGGCTACACCTTC.